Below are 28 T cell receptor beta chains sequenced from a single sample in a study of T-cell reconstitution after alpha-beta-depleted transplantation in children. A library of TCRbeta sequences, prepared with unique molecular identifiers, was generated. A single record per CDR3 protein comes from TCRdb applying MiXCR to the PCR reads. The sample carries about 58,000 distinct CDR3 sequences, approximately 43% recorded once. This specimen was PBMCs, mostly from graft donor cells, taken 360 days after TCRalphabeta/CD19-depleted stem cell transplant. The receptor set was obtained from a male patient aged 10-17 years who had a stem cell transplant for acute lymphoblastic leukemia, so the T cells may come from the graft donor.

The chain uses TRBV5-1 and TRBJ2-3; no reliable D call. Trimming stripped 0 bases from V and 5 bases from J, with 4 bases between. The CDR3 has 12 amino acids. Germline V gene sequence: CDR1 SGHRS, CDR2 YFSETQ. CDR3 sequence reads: CASSLAVDTQYF. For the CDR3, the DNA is TGCGCCAGCAGCTTGGCGGTAGATACGCAGTATTTT.

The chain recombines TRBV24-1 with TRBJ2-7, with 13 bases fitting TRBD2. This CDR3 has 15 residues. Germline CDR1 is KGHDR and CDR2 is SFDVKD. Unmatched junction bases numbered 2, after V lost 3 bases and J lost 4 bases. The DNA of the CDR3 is TGTGCCACCAGTGATGGGACTAGCGGGGTTTACGAGCAGTACTTC. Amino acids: CATSDGTSGVYEQYF.

The chain's CDR3 is CASSVVWNSPDNEQFF. CDR3 bases: TGTGCCAGCAGCGTAGTATGGAACAGCCCGGACAATGAGCAGTTCTTC. The chain is built from TRBV9 and TRBJ2-1; D gene ambiguous. The CDR3 contains 16 residues. Germline V gives CDR1 SGDLS, CDR2 YYNGEE. Trimming pared 0 bases from V and 5 bases from J, leaving 15 bases between.

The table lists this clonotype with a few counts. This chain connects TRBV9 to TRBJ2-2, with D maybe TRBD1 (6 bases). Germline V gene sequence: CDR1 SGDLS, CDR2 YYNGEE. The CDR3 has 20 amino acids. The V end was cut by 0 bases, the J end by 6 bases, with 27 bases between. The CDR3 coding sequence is TGTGCCAGCAGCGTAGAAATCCCCTGGGGGCGGGTCAGGGTGGCCGGGGAGCTGTTTTTT. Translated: CASSVEIPWGRVRVAGELFF.

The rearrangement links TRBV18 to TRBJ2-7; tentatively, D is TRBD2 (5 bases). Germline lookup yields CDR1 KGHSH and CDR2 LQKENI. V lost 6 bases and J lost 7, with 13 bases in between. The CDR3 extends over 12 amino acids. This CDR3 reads CASSPTRGEQYF. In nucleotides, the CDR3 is TGTGCCAGCTCGCCCACTCGGGGAGAGCAGTACTTC.

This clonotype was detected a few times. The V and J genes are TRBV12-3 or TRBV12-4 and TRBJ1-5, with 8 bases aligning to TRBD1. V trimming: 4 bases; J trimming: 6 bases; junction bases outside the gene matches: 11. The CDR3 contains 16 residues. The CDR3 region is CASSSTRTGSVQPQHF. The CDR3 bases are TGTGCCAGCAGTTCGACCCGGACAGGGTCGGTTCAGCCCCAGCATTTT.

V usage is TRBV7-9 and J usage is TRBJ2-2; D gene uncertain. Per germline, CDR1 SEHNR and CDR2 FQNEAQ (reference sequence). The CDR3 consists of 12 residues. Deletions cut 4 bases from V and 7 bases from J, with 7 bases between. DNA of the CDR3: TGTGCCAGCAGCTCCCCATTCGGGGAGCTGTTTTTT. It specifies CASSSPFGELFF. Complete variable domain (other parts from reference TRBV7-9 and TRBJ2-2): DTGVSQNPRHKITKRGQNVTFRCDPISEHNRLYWYRQTLGQGPEFLTYFQNEAQLEKSRLLSDRFSAERPKGSFSTLEIQRTEQGDSAMYLCASSSPFGELFFGEGSRLTVL.

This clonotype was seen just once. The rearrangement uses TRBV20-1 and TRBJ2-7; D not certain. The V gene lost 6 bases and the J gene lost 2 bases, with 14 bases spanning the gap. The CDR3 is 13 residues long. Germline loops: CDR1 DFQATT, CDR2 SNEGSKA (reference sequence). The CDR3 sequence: CSASRILTYEQYF. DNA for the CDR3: TGCAGTGCCAGCCGGATACTAACCTACGAGCAGTACTTC.

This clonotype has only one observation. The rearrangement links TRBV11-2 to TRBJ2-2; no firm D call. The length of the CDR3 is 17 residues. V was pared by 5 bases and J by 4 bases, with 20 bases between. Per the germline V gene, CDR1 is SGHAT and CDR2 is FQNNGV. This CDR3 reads CASSPRPGLVGTGELFF. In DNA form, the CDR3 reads TGTGCCAGCAGCCCCCGCCCAGGCCTGGTGGGCACCGGGGAGCTGTTTTTT.

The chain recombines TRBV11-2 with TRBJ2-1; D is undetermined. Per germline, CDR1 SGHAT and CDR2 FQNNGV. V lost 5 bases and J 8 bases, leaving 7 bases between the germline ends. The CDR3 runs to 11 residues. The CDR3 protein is CASSILDEQFF. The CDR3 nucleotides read TGTGCCAGCAGCATCTTGGATGAGCAGTTCTTC.

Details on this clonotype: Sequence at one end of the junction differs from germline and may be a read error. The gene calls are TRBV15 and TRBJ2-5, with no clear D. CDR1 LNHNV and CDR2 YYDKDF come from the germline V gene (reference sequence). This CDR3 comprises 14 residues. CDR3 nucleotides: TGTGCCACCAGCAGAGGACTTAACCAGGAGACCCAGTACTTC. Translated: CATSRGLNQETQYF. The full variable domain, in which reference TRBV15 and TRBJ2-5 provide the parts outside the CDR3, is DAMVIQNPRYQVTQFGKPVTLSCSQTLNHNVMYWYQQKSSQAPKLLFHYYDKDFNNEADTPDNFQSRRPNTSFCFLDIRSPGLGDTAMYLCATSRGLNQETQYFGPGTRLLVL.

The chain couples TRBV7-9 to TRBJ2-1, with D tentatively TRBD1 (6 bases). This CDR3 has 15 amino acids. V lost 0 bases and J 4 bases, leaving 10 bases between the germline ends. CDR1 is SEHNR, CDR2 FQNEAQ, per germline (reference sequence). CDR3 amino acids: CASSLATGLYNEQFF. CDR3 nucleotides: TGTGCCAGCAGCTTAGCCACAGGGTTATACAATGAGCAGTTCTTC.

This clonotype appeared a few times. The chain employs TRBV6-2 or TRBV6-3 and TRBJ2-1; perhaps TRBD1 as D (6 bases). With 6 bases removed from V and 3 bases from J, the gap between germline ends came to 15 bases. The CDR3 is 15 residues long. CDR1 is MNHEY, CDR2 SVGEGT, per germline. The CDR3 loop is CASSPDRHLYNEQFF. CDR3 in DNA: TGTGCCAGCAGCCCAGACAGGCACCTCTACAATGAGCAGTTCTTC.

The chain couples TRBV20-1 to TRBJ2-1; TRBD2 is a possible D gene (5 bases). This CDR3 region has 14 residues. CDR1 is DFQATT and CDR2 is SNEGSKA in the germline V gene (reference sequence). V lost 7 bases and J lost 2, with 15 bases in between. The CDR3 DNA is TGCAGTGTTGAGGTACGGGGAACCTACAATGAGCAGTTCTTC. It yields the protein CSVEVRGTYNEQFF.

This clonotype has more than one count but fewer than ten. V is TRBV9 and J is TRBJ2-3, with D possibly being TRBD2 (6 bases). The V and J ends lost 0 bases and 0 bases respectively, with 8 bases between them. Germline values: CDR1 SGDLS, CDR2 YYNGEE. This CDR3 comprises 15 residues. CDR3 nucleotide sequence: TGTGCCAGCAGCGTAGCAGGGACTAGCACAGATACGCAGTATTTT. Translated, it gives CASSVAGTSTDTQYF.

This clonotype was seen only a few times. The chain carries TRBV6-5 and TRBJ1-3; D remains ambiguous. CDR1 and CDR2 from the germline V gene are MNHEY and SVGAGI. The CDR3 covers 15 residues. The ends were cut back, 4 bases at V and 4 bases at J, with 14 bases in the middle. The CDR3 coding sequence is TGTGCCAGCAGTTCGACGGTTCTGAAGGGAAACACCATATATTTT. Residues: CASSSTVLKGNTIYF.

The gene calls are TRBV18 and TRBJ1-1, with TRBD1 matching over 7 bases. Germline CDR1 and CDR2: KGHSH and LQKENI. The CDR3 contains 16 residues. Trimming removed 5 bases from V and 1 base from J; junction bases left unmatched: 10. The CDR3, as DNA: TGTGCCAGCTCAACACAGGGGCCCCACCCGAACACTGAAGCTTTCTTT. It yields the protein CASSTQGPHPNTEAFF.

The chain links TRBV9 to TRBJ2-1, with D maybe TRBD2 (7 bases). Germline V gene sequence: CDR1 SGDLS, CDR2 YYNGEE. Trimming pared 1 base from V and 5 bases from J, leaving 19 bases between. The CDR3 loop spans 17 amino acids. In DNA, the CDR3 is TGTGCCAGCAGCGTATTCGAAGGGGGACTACCTAACAATGAGCAGTTCTTC. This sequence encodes CASSVFEGGLPNNEQFF. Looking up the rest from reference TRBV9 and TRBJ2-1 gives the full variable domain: DSGVTQTPKHLITATGQRVTLRCSPRSGDLSVYWYQQSLDQGLQFLIQYYNGEERAKGNILERFSAQQFPDLHSELNLSSLELGDSALYFCASSVFEGGLPNNEQFFGPGTRLTVL.

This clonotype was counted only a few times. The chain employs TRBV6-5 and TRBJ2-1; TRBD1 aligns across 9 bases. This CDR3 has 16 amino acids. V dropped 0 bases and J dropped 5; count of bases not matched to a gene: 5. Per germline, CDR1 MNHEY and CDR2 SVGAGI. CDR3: CASSYSGTGLDNEQFF. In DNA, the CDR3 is TGTGCCAGCAGTTACTCCGGGACAGGGCTCGACAATGAGCAGTTCTTC.

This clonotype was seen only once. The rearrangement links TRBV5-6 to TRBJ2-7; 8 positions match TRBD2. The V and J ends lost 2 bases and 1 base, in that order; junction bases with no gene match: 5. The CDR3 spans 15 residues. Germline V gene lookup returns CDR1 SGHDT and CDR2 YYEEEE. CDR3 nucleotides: TGTGCCAGCAGCTTCGGGCCTAGCGGGTCCTACGAGCAGTACTTC. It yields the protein CASSFGPSGSYEQYF.

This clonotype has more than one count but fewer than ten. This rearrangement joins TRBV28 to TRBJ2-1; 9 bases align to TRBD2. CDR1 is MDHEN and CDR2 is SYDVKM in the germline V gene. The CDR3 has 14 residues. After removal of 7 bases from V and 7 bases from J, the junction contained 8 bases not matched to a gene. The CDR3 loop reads CASTLSGRMNEQFF. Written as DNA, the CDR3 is TGTGCCAGCACCCTCAGCGGGAGGATGAATGAGCAGTTCTTC.

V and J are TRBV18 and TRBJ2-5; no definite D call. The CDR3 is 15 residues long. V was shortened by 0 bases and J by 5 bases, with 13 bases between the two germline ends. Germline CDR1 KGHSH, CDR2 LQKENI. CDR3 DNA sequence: TGTGCCAGCTCACCACCGCCTCTAAGACGGGAGACCCAGTACTTC. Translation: CASSPPPLRRETQYF.

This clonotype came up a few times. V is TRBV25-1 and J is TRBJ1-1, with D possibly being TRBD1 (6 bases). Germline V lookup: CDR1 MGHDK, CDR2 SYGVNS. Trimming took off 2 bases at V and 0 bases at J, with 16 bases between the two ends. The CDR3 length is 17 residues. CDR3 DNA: TGTGCCAGCAGTGAAAACAGGGCTCGGGAAATGAACACTGAAGCTTTCTTT. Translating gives CASSENRAREMNTEAFF.

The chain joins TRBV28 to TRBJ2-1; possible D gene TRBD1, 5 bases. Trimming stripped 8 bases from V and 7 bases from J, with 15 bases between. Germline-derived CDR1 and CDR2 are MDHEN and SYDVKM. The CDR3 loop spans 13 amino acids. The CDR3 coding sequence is TGTGCCAGCCGCCCCAAGGGGAAGAATGAGCAGTTCTTC. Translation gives CASRPKGKNEQFF.

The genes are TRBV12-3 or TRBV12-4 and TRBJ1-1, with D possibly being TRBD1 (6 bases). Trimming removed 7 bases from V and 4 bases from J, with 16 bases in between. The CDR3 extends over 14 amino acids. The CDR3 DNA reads TGTGCCAGCACCTTGACAGGAGGCGGCACTGAAGCTTTCTTT. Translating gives CASTLTGGGTEAFF.

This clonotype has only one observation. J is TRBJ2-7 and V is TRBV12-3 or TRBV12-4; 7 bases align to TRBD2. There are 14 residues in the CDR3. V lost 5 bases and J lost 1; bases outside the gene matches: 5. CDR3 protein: CASSLYGGSYEQYF. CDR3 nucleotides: TGTGCCAGCAGTCTTTACGGGGGGTCCTACGAGCAGTACTTC.

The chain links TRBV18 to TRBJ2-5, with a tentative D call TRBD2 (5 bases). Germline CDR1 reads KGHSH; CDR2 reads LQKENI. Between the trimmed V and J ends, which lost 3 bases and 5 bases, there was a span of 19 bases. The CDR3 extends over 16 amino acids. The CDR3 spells CASSPPGRTGEETQYF. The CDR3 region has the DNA TGTGCCAGCTCACCGCCCGGACGGACCGGGGAGGAGACCCAGTACTTC.

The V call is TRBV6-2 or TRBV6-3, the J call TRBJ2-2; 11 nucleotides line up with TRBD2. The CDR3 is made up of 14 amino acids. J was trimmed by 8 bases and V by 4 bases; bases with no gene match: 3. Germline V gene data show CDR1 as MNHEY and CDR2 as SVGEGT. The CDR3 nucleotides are TGTGCCAGCAGTTCACTAGCGGGAGTGGGGGAGCTGTTTTTT. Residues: CASSSLAGVGELFF.